This T cell receptor (beta chain) appears in the sequencing data of a study of tumor and adjacent non-tumor tissue in lung cancer. Whole-study findings and limits: Higher tumor TCR diversity was associated with shorter survival. Normal lung showed higher cumulative top 100 clone frequency than tumor.

The CDR3 is made up of 13 amino acids. The germline gives CDR1 LGHNA, CDR2 YNFKEQ. TCRbeta libraries were built with three rounds of nested PCR, modified from ARM-PCR. In TCRdb, the multiplex PCR reads were re-called with MiXCR into one record per CDR3 protein. The sample lists about 98,000 distinct CDR3 sequences, 75% to 85% occurring once. This sample's RNA came from whole unsorted tissue. The normal lung tissue was taken more than 3 cm from the tumor edge. Comments on this clonotype: As yet, its antigen is unknown. Germline and junction disagree at one end, which may indicate a read error.

The sequenced sample consisted of distant non-tumor lung tissue. The J gene is TRBJ1-1, the V gene TRBV4-2; D is uncertain. This clonotype originated in a man aged 55 to 70 with small cell lung cancer. As DNA, the CDR3 is TGTGTCAGCAGCCCAGAATTCAACACTGAAGCTTTCTTT. It encodes CVSSPEFNTEAFF.